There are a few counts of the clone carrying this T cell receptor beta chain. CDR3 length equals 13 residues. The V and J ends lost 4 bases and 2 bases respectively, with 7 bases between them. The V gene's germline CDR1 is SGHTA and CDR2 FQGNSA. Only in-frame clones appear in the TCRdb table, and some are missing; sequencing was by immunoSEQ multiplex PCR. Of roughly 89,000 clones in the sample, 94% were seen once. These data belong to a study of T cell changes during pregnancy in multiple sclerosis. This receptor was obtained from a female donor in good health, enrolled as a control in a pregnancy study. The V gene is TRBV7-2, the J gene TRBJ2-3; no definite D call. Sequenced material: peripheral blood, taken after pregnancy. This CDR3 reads CASSSQVTDTQYF. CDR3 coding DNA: TGTGCCAGCAGCTCACAAGTCACAGATACGCAGTATTTT.